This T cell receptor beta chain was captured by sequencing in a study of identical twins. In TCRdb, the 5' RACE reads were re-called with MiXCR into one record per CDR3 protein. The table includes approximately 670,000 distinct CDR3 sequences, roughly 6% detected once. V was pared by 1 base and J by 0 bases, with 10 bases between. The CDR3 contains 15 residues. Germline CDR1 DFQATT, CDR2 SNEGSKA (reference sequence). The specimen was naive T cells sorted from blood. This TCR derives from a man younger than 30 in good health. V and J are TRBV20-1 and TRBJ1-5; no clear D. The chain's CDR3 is CSARVGGNSNQPQHF. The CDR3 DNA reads TGCAGTGCTAGAGTGGGCGGTAATAGCAATCAGCCCCAGCATTTT.